The clone carrying this TCR beta chain has only a few counts. J lost 4 bases, V lost 1 base, and 6 bases had no gene match. This CDR3 is built from 16 residues. CDR1 MGHRA and CDR2 YSYEKL come from the germline V gene. Genomic DNA constituted the template upon which TCR beta VDJ and CDR3 profiling was performed. TCRdb fed the reads into MiXCR, producing one record per CDR3 protein. Of approximately 200,000 distinct CDR3 sequences in the sample, approximately 57% are singletons; the top ten hold around 28%. The sample is drawn from a study of CD8+CD57+ T cells in acquired aplastic anemia. The gene calls are TRBV4-1 and TRBJ2-1; 8 nucleotides match TRBD2. The sample taken for sequencing was sorted CD4+, CD8+, or CD8+CD57+ T cells (not recorded which) from PBMCs. This clonotype was obtained from a human donor in good health. The DNA for the CDR3 is TGCGCCAGCAGCCAAGTTTTCGGCGGGGGGTACAATGAGCAGTTCTTC. Translating gives CASSQVFGGGYNEQFF.